These 27 T cell receptor beta chains share one sample of origin, sequenced in a study of blood T cell repertoires in COVID-19. The protocol was immunoSEQ multiplex PCR, while the TCRdb copy is restricted to in-frame clones and leaves out a portion. The table lists tens of thousands of clones, around 82% of them singletons, with about 42% in the top ten. Specimen: peripheral blood. The source of these receptors is a man aged 80 or over with active or convalescent COVID-19.

The chain recombines TRBV18 with TRBJ2-7, with 8 bases that match TRBD1. The V gene's germline CDR1 is KGHSH and CDR2 LQKENI. The CDR3 has 18 residues. V lost 0 bases, J lost 4 bases, and 14 bases stayed unmatched. The CDR3 sequence: CASSPPSWDRQSMYEQYF. CDR3 nucleotides: TGTGCCAGCTCACCACCATCCTGGGACAGGCAAAGTATGTACGAGCAGTACTTC. The whole variable domain, filled in from reference TRBV18 and TRBJ2-7, reads NAGVMQNPRHLVRRRGQEARLRCSPMKGHSHVYWYRQLPEEGLKFMVYLQKENIIDESGMPKERFSAEFPKEGPSILRIQQVVRGDSAAYFCASSPPSWDRQSMYEQYFGPGTRLTVT.

In its sample, this clone was seen once. V usage is TRBV28 and J usage is TRBJ2-5; a weak D match, TRBD2 (6 bases). Looked up from germline, CDR1 is MDHEN and CDR2 is SYDVKM. This CDR3 region has 14 residues. Trimming took 1 base from V and 5 from J, leaving 11 bases between them. The CDR3 here is CASSLSEGRETQYF. The CDR3 nucleotides read TGTGCCAGCAGTTTATCGGAGGGCCGTGAGACCCAGTACTTC.

This clone was recorded a few times. This chain connects TRBV10-3 to TRBJ1-1; no definite D call. V dropped 5 bases and J dropped 1 base, with 8 bases sitting between them. The CDR3 covers 13 residues. Germline lookup yields CDR1 ENHRY and CDR2 SYGVKD. The CDR3 DNA follows: TGTGCCATCAGTCCGAGGTCGAACACTGAAGCTTTCTTT. Encoded protein: CAISPRSNTEAFF.

The genes are TRBV30 and TRBJ2-5, with a possible D match to TRBD1 (6 bases). V was pared by 5 bases and J by 9 bases, with 25 bases between. CDR1 and CDR2 (germline): GTSNPN, SVGIG (reference sequence). The CDR3 spans 15 residues. The CDR3 sequence: CAWVELGYNPGAQYF. The DNA of the CDR3 is TGTGCCTGGGTTGAATTGGGTTACAACCCAGGGGCCCAGTACTTC.

This rearrangement joins TRBV29-1 to TRBJ1-2; 8 bases fit TRBD1. CDR3 length: 14 residues. The germline CDR1 and CDR2 sequences are SQVTM and ANQGSEA. Germline trimming cut 4 bases from V and 3 bases from J; bases unmatched to any gene: 7. The CDR3 coding sequence is TGCAGCGTTGTTGGGAACAGGGGGGACTATGGCTACACCTTC. Its translation is CSVVGNRGDYGYTF. Variable domain in full (rest from reference TRBV29-1 and TRBJ1-2): SAVISQKPSRDICQRGTSLTIQCQVDSQVTMMFWYRQQPGQSLTLIATANQGSEATYESGFVIDKFPISRPNLTFSTLTVSNMSPEDSSIYLCSVVGNRGDYGYTFGSGTRLTVV.

The V call is TRBV7-9, the J call TRBJ2-3, with a weak D call TRBD1 (5 bases). Germline lookup yields CDR1 SEHNR and CDR2 FQNEAQ (reference sequence). The CDR3 consists of 13 residues. V lost 4 bases, J lost 4 bases, and 9 bases lay in between. For the CDR3, the DNA is TGTGCCAGCAGCTACCTCAGGGCAGATACGCAGTATTTT. Translating gives CASSYLRADTQYF.

The chain has TRBV11-3 and TRBJ2-2, with TRBD1 matching 8 bases. The CDR3 sequence is 15 residues long. V was clipped by 6 bases and J by 1 base; unmatched bases: 4. The germline CDR1 and CDR2 sequences are SGHNT and YENEEA. This CDR3 reads CASSFGTGNTGELFF. CDR3 nucleotides: TGTGCCAGCAGTTTCGGGACAGGGAACACCGGGGAGCTGTTTTTT. Full variable domain (outside the CDR3, taken from reference TRBV11-3 and TRBJ2-2): EAGVVQSPRYKIIEKKQPVAFWCNPISGHNTLYWYLQNLGQGPELLIRYENEEAVDDSQLPKDRFSAERLKGVDSTLKIQPAELGDSAVYLCASSFGTGNTGELFFGEGSRLTVL.

This sequence joins TRBV7-9 and TRBJ2-2; a possible D gene is TRBD1 (6 bases). Per germline, CDR1 SEHNR and CDR2 FQNEAQ (reference sequence). V lost 5 bases, J lost 5 bases, and 12 bases lay in between. The CDR3 has 14 residues. This chain's CDR3 is CASSVGTITGELFF. The CDR3 DNA reads as TGTGCCAGCAGCGTAGGGACAATAACCGGGGAGCTGTTTTTT.

The rearrangement uses TRBV4-2 and TRBJ2-3; D may be TRBD2 (6 bases). Between the trimmed V and J ends, which lost 3 bases and 1 base, there was a span of 14 bases. Per the germline V gene, CDR1 is LGHNA and CDR2 is YNFKEQ. This CDR3 spans 16 amino acids. The CDR3 DNA reads TGTGCCAGCAGCCAGGAATGGGCGGGGCGCACAGATACGCAGTATTTT. It yields the protein CASSQEWAGRTDTQYF.

This clone has only a few counts. The chain joins TRBV6-1 to TRBJ1-2; weak D call: TRBD1 (6 bases). Germline CDR1 and CDR2: MNHNS and SASEGT. Trimming removed 0 bases at V and 1 base at J, with 9 bases between. The CDR3 sequence is 15 residues long. The CDR3 DNA follows: TGTGCCAGCAGTGAAGCTTGGACAGATAACTATGGCTACACCTTC. It is translated as CASSEAWTDNYGYTF.

V and J are TRBV29-1 and TRBJ1-1; D remains ambiguous. With 5 bases removed from V and 2 bases from J, the gap between germline ends came to 12 bases. Germline CDR1 is SQVTM and CDR2 is ANQGSEA. The CDR3 extends over 13 amino acids. CDR3 bases: TGCAGCGTTTGTAAGGAGTTTAACACTGAAGCTTTCTTT. It is translated as CSVCKEFNTEAFF.

The chain employs TRBV14 and TRBJ1-3; no clear D. The CDR3 consists of 15 residues. In germline, CDR1 is SGHDN, CDR2 FVKESK. V lost 1 base to trimming and J lost 2 bases, with 9 bases between them. For the CDR3, the DNA is TGTGCCAGCAGCCAAGCTGCGGGGACTGGAAACACCATATATTTT. Translation gives CASSQAAGTGNTIYF.

V and J are TRBV10-1 and TRBJ1-4; TRBD1 might be the D (6 bases). The V end was cut by 10 bases, the J end by 8 bases, with 8 bases between. Germline-derived CDR1 and CDR2 are WNHNN and SYGVQD (reference sequence). The CDR3 totals 10 residues. This CDR3 reads CAKDREKLFF. The CDR3 bases are TGCGCCAAAGACAGGGAAAAACTGTTTTTT.

This clone was seen once. This chain joins TRBV7-2 and TRBJ1-1; unclear D gene. V shed 0 bases and J shed 0 bases, with 5 bases lying between them. This CDR3 is built from 14 residues. Germline CDR1 SGHTA, CDR2 FQGNSA. CDR3 sequence reads: CASSLASVNTEAFF. CDR3 sequence (DNA): TGTGCCAGCAGCTTAGCGTCTGTGAACACTGAAGCTTTCTTT.

CDR3 nucleotide sequence: TGTGCCAGTAGTCACAGCGGGACAGGGGTAGATACGCAGTATTTT. This translates into CASSHSGTGVDTQYF. V and J are TRBV19 and TRBJ2-3; 10 nucleotides agree with TRBD1. CDR1 is LNHDA, CDR2 SQIVND, per germline (reference sequence). J gave up 5 bases and V 5 bases, and 7 bases lay outside the gene matches. This CDR3 is 15 amino acids long. The full variable domain, in which reference TRBV19 and TRBJ2-3 provide the parts outside the CDR3, is DGGITQSPKYLFRKEGQNVTLSCEQNLNHDAMYWYRQDPGQGLRLIYYSQIVNDFQKGDIAEGYSVSREKKESFPLTVTSAQKNPTAFYLCASSHSGTGVDTQYFGPGTRLTVL.

The chain links TRBV5-1 to TRBJ2-7; D might be TRBD2 (6 bases). This CDR3 comprises 14 residues. Trimming took 0 bases from V and 4 from J, leaving 11 bases between them. The V gene's germline CDR1 is SGHRS and CDR2 YFSETQ. CDR3 in amino acids: CASSLGGIGYEQYF. The DNA for the CDR3 is TGCGCCAGCAGCTTGGGCGGGATCGGGTACGAGCAGTACTTC.

This chain connects TRBV5-1 to TRBJ1-3; TRBD1 might be the D (5 bases). Trimming shortened V by 0 bases and J by 0 bases, and 10 bases separated the two germline ends. The CDR3 extends over 16 amino acids. Germline V gene sequence: CDR1 SGHRS, CDR2 YFSETQ. CDR3 protein: CASSLGPDSSGNTIYF. CDR3 coding DNA: TGCGCCAGCAGCTTGGGGCCCGACAGCTCTGGAAACACCATATATTTT.

The chain has TRBV29-1 and TRBJ1-2, with 10 bases fitting TRBD1. CDR1 is SQVTM, CDR2 ANQGSEA, per germline. The ends lost 6 bases at V and 8 bases at J; junction bases unmatched: 6. This CDR3 has 12 residues. As DNA, the CDR3 is TGCAGCGTGGGGACAGGGGCTTACGGCTACACCTTC. Its protein is CSVGTGAYGYTF.

This chain uses TRBV27 with TRBJ2-2, with TRBD1 as a possible D gene (6 bases). CDR3 length equals 17 residues. V lost 4 bases, J lost 6 bases, and 21 bases lay in between. Germline CDR1 and CDR2: MNHEY and SMNVEV (reference sequence). Here the CDR3 reads CASSYPRGRGYSGELFF. Written as DNA, the CDR3 is TGTGCCAGCAGTTATCCACGAGGCAGGGGATACTCCGGGGAGCTGTTTTTT.

The chain couples TRBV2 to TRBJ1-6; a weak D match, TRBD1 (6 bases). V gave up 0 bases and J gave up 0 bases, with 9 bases separating them. This CDR3 has 17 residues. Germline V lookup: CDR1 SNHLY, CDR2 FYNNEI. CDR3 region: CASSEATGSSYNSPLHF. For the CDR3, the DNA is TGTGCCAGCAGTGAAGCGACAGGAAGCTCCTATAATTCACCCCTCCACTTT.

This sequence joins TRBV3-1 (or the pseudogene TRBV3-2) and TRBJ2-2; 8 nucleotides align to TRBD2. V shed 2 bases, J shed 6 bases, and the junction held 8 bases outside the gene matches. CDR1 and CDR2 from the germline V gene are LGHDT and YNNKEL (reference sequence). The CDR3 is 16 amino acids. CDR3 coding DNA: TGTGCCAGCAGCCAATCCGGACTAGCTCGGGCCGGGGAGCTGTTTTTT. Translation gives CASSQSGLARAGELFF.

This sequence joins TRBV19 and TRBJ2-1, with D unclear. There are 15 residues in the CDR3. Trimming stripped 2 bases from V and 0 bases from J, with 8 bases between. Germline V gene lookup returns CDR1 LNHDA and CDR2 SQIVND (reference sequence). CDR3 sequence reads: CASSIQASSYNEQFF. For the CDR3, the DNA is TGTGCCAGTAGTATACAGGCGAGCTCCTACAATGAGCAGTTCTTC.

The rearrangement links TRBV2 to TRBJ2-1; possible D gene TRBD2, 6 bases. The CDR3 totals 15 residues. CDR1 is SNHLY and CDR2 is FYNNEI in the germline V gene. V dropped 6 bases and J dropped 2 bases, with 14 bases sitting between them. In nucleotides, the CDR3 is TGTGCCAGCAGACTTCTAGCGAATCCCTACAATGAGCAGTTCTTC. It specifies CASRLLANPYNEQFF.

This clone showed up just a few times. This chain links TRBV19 with TRBJ2-5; 8 bases fit TRBD2. The V segment lost 6 bases and the J segment 5 bases; nucleotides outside the gene matches: 8. Germline-derived CDR1 and CDR2 are LNHDA and SQIVND (reference sequence). This CDR3 region has 14 residues. Here the CDR3 reads CASSSGGASETQYF. CDR3 sequence (DNA): TGTGCCAGTAGCTCCGGGGGGGCCTCGGAGACCCAGTACTTC.

The chain recombines TRBV7-3 with TRBJ2-2; no definite D call. Germline V gene data show CDR1 as SGHTA and CDR2 as FQGTGA. With 1 base removed from V and 1 base from J, the gap between germline ends came to 7 bases. The CDR3 spans 15 residues. The CDR3 region is CASSLNAVNTGELFF. DNA of the CDR3: TGTGCCAGCAGCTTAAATGCGGTGAACACCGGGGAGCTGTTTTTT.

This chain's CDR3 is CASSPRTGNTEAFF. In nucleotides, the CDR3 is TGTGCCAGCAGCCCCCGGACAGGGAACACTGAAGCTTTCTTT. The chain is built from TRBV5-4 and TRBJ1-1; 7 bases match TRBD1. Germline CDR1 reads SGHNT; CDR2 reads YYREEE (reference sequence). V gave up 4 bases and J gave up 1 base; unmatched junction bases: 4. The CDR3 totals 14 residues.

This chain links TRBV14 with TRBJ2-7; 8 bases match TRBD1. The CDR3 consists of 15 residues. After removal of 1 base from V and 4 bases from J, the junction contained 6 bases not matched to a gene. Germline CDR1 reads SGHDN; CDR2 reads FVKESK. The CDR3, as DNA: TGTGCCAGCAGCCAAGGGACAGGGCAAAGATACGAGCAGTACTTC. This sequence encodes CASSQGTGQRYEQYF.